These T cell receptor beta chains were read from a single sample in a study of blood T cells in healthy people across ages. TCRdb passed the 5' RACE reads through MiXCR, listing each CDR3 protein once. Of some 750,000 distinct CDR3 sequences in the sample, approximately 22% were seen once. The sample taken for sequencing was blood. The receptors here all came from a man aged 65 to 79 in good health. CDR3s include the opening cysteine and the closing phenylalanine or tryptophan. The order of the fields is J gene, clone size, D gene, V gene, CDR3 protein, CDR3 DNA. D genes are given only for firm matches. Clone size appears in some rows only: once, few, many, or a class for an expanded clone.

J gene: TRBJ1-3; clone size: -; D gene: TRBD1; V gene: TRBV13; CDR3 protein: CASSPGTGSRNTIYF; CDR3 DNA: TGTGCCAGCAGCCCCGGGACAGGGTCCCGAAACACCATATATTTT
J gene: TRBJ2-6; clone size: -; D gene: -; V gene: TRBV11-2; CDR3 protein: CASSSNRLPGANVLTF; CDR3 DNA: TGTGCCAGCAGCTCCAATCGTCTACCTGGGGCCAACGTCCTGACTTTC
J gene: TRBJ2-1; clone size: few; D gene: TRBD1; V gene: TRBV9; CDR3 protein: CASSVTGTPYNEQFF; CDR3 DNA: TGTGCCAGCAGCGTGACAGGGACCCCCTACAATGAGCAGTTCTTC
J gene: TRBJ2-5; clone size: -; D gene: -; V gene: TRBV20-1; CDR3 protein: CSVMGEETQYF; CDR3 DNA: TGCAGTGTTATGGGTGAGGAGACCCAGTACTTC
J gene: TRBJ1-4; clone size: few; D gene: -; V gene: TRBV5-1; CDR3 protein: CASSLSQGRTDEKLFF; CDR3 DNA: TGCGCCAGCAGCTTATCCCAGGGACGCACGGATGAAAAACTGTTTTTT
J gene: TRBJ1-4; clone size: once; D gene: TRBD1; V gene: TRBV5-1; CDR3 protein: CASSRTGQYLNEKLFF; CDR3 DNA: TGCGCCAGCAGCCGTACGGGACAGTACCTTAATGAAAAACTGTTTTTT
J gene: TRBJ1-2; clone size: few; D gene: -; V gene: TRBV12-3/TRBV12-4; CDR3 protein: CASSFYPPTLGNF; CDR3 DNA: TGTGCCAGCAGTTTTTACCCTCCTACCCTGGGGAACTTC
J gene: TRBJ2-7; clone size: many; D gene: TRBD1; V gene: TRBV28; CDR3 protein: CASSTRTGTLYEQYF; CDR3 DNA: TGTGCCAGCAGTACTAGGACAGGGACCCTCTACGAGCAGTACTTC
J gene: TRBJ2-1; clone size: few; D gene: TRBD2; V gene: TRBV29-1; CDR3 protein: CSGGLAYYNEQFF; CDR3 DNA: TGCAGCGGGGGACTAGCTTATTACAATGAGCAGTTCTTC
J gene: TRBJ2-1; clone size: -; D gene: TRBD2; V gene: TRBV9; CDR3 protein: CASSVELAGGGNEQFF; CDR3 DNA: TGTGCCAGCAGCGTAGAACTAGCGGGAGGGGGGAATGAGCAGTTCTTC